Each of the 29 T cell receptor beta chains below was sequenced from the same sample in a study of shared clonotypes between healthy human individuals. CD8 cells classed as naive were CD45RO-negative and positively selected for CCR7, excluding terminally differentiated effector memory CD45RA+ cells. This table comes from immunoSEQ multiplex PCR, and its TCRdb copy is limited to in-frame clones, with some not included. The sample holds hundreds of thousands of clones; about 90% are singletons and the top ten take nearly 25%. Sequencing was performed on naive CD8+ T cells sorted from blood. The receptors were sampled from a man aged 30 to 39 in good health.

This sequence joins TRBV7-6 and TRBJ2-7, with 9 positions matching TRBD1. The CDR3 covers 15 residues. Germline CDR1 is SGHVS and CDR2 is FNYEAQ. The V and J ends lost 8 bases and 1 base, in that order; junction bases with no gene match: 9. DNA of the CDR3: TGTGCCAGCGGAGGAGGACAGGGGCGTTCCTACGAGCAGTACTTC. As protein: CASGGGQGRSYEQYF.

The chain combines TRBV5-1 with TRBJ2-7; D unresolved. The germline V gene has CDR1 SGHRS and CDR2 YFSETQ. The CDR3 loop spans 18 amino acids. Trimming took 0 bases from V and 0 from J, leaving 19 bases between them. The CDR3 nucleotides are TGCGCCAGCAGCTTGGGAACCTTATGGCATGGTGACTCCTACGAGCAGTACTTC. It codes for CASSLGTLWHGDSYEQYF.

The rearrangement links TRBV7-2 to TRBJ2-7; 12 nucleotides line up with TRBD2. CDR3 length: 17 residues. From germline, CDR1 is SGHTA and CDR2 FQGNSA. J was trimmed by 0 bases and V by 3 bases; bases with no gene match: 6. The CDR3 region is CASSFRGGLAGSYEQYF. In nucleotides, the CDR3 is TGTGCCAGCAGCTTTAGGGGGGGACTAGCGGGCTCCTACGAGCAGTACTTC.

The chain couples TRBV6-1 to TRBJ2-3; the D is unclear. Looked up from germline, CDR1 is MNHNS and CDR2 is SASEGT. This CDR3 spans 14 amino acids. Trimming shortened V by 8 bases and J by 2 bases, and 14 bases separated the two germline ends. CDR3 protein: CASGPGIFTDTQYF. As DNA, the CDR3 is TGTGCCAGCGGTCCTGGGATCTTCACAGATACGCAGTATTTT.

V usage is TRBV7-9 and J usage is TRBJ2-3, with 7 bases matching TRBD1. V gave up 5 bases and J gave up 4 bases; unmatched junction bases: 3. Germline-derived CDR1 and CDR2 are SEHNR and FQNEAQ (reference sequence). The CDR3 spans 13 residues. The CDR3 region is CASSKQGPDTQYF. CDR3 nucleotides: TGTGCCAGCAGCAAACAGGGGCCAGATACGCAGTATTTT.

This chain uses TRBV6-1 with TRBJ2-2; maybe TRBD1 (5 bases). There are 13 residues in the CDR3. Germline CDR1 and CDR2: MNHNS and SASEGT. Deletions cut 10 bases from V and 2 bases from J, with 11 bases between. CDR3 amino acids: CATLQGNTGELFF. The CDR3 DNA sequence: TGTGCCACGCTGCAGGGAAACACCGGGGAGCTGTTTTTT.

The chain combines TRBV6-6 with TRBJ2-3, with D possibly being TRBD2 (6 bases). Trimming took off 2 bases at V and 3 bases at J, with 9 bases between the two ends. Germline V gene sequence: CDR1 MNHNY, CDR2 SVGAGI (reference sequence). This CDR3 has 14 amino acids. The CDR3 DNA reads as TGTGCCAGCAGTTACGGCCGGGAGACAGATACGCAGTATTTT. Its protein product is CASSYGRETDTQYF.

This chain connects TRBV5-4 to TRBJ2-7, with 7 bases lining up with TRBD2. The CDR3 runs 14 residues. V was pared by 3 bases and J by 1 base, with 4 bases of the junction left unmatched. Germline assignment: CDR1 SGHNT and CDR2 YYREEE (reference sequence). The CDR3 is CASSWSGGSYEQYF. CDR3 sequence (DNA): TGTGCCAGCAGCTGGTCGGGAGGTTCCTACGAGCAGTACTTC.

This clone appeared a few times. The genes are TRBV4-3 and TRBJ2-6; 7 bases are a match to TRBD2. V was clipped by 0 bases and J by 2 bases; unmatched bases: 1. The CDR3 extends over 16 amino acids. Germline loops: CDR1 LGHNA, CDR2 YSLEER. The CDR3 loop is CASSQDRGAGANVLTF. Here the CDR3 DNA reads TGCGCCAGCAGCCAAGATCGGGGGGCTGGGGCCAACGTCCTGACTTTC.

Details on this clone: Other nucleotide sequences from this sample produce the same CDR3. The chain couples TRBV7-9 to TRBJ2-7, with D unresolved. The CDR3 spans 12 residues. V lost 1 base to trimming and J lost 1 base, with 2 bases between them. From germline, CDR1 is SEHNR and CDR2 FQNEAQ (reference sequence). CDR3: CASSLESYEQYF. The CDR3 DNA reads as TGTGCCAGCAGCTTAGAGTCCTACGAGCAGTACTTC.

Comments on this clone: The same CDR3 is also encoded by other DNA sequences in this sample. The genes are TRBV4-1 and TRBJ1-5; D remains unclear. Trimming removed 1 base at V and 4 bases at J, with 5 bases between. The germline V gene encodes CDR1 MGHRA and CDR2 YSYEKL. This CDR3 is 13 amino acids long. The CDR3 DNA follows: TGCGCCAGCAGCCAAGTTGCTAATCAGCCCCAGCATTTT. It encodes CASSQVANQPQHF.

This clone appeared a few times. The chain links TRBV28 to TRBJ2-7, with D unclear. Looked up from germline, CDR1 is MDHEN and CDR2 is SYDVKM. Between the trimmed V and J ends, which lost 8 bases and 2 bases, there was a span of 7 bases. The CDR3 runs to 11 residues. CDR3 amino acids: CASGPTYEQYF. The CDR3 bases are TGTGCCAGCGGGCCAACCTACGAGCAGTACTTC.

V gene TRBV7-3 combines with J gene TRBJ2-2; 9 bases line up with TRBD1. This CDR3 is built from 16 residues. V shed 2 bases and J 4 bases; nucleotides not matched to a gene: 5. Germline V lookup: CDR1 SGHTA, CDR2 FQGTGA. As DNA, the CDR3 is TGTGCCAGCAGCTTAGGGACAGGGCCTGGCACCGGGGAGCTGTTTTTT. This codes for CASSLGTGPGTGELFF. The full variable domain, rest sourced from reference TRBV7-3 and TRBJ2-2, is GAGVSQTPSNKVTEKGKYVELRCDPISGHTALYWYRQSLGQGPEFLIYFQGTGAADDSGLPNDRFFAVRPEGSVSTLKIQRTERGDSAVYLCASSLGTGPGTGELFFGEGSRLTVL.

This chain links TRBV15 with TRBJ1-1, with unresolved D. The CDR3 covers 16 residues. V was trimmed by 0 bases and J by 3 bases, leaving 14 bases between them. CDR1 is LNHNV and CDR2 is YYDKDF in the germline V gene (reference sequence). CDR3: CATSRDTMGTDTEAFF. The DNA of the CDR3 is TGTGCCACCAGCAGAGATACTATGGGAACAGACACTGAAGCTTTCTTT.

The genes are TRBV5-1 and TRBJ2-7, with 10 bases lining up with TRBD2. This CDR3 spans 16 amino acids. The ends lost 2 bases at V and 1 base at J; junction bases unmatched: 6. CDR1 SGHRS and CDR2 YFSETQ come from the germline V gene. The CDR3 bases are TGCGCCAGCAGCTTCGCACTAGCGGGAAATTCCTACGAGCAGTACTTC. Encoded protein: CASSFALAGNSYEQYF.

The chain is built from TRBV9 and TRBJ2-2; 9 nucleotides agree with TRBD2. CDR1 and CDR2 (germline): SGDLS, YYNGEE. The trim removed 4 bases at V and 6 bases at J, leaving 7 bases unmatched. The CDR3 spans 15 residues. CDR3: CASSPKAGGPGELFF. The CDR3 nucleotides read TGTGCCAGCAGCCCGAAAGCGGGAGGACCCGGGGAGCTGTTTTTT.

J is TRBJ2-1 and V is TRBV7-9; TRBD2 matches 10 bases. The CDR3 totals 13 residues. Germline V gives CDR1 SEHNR, CDR2 FQNEAQ (reference sequence). V lost 8 bases and J lost 6; bases outside the gene matches: 4. CDR3 sequence: CASSSGRGNEQFF. CDR3 coding DNA: TGTGCCAGCTCTAGCGGGAGAGGCAATGAGCAGTTCTTC.

This chain uses TRBV7-9 with TRBJ1-4; the D gene is possibly TRBD1 (6 bases). The V end lost 3 bases, the J end lost 8 bases, and 16 bases lay between the germline ends. In germline, CDR1 is SEHNR, CDR2 FQNEAQ (reference sequence). This CDR3 region has 15 residues. The CDR3 protein is CASSLGTTPDEKLFF. Written as DNA, the CDR3 is TGTGCCAGCAGCTTGGGGACAACCCCAGACGAAAAACTGTTTTTT.

J is TRBJ2-7 and V is TRBV7-6; TRBD1 is a possible D gene (6 bases). V shed 3 bases and J shed 7 bases, with 13 bases lying between them. Germline CDR1 is SGHVS and CDR2 is FNYEAQ. The CDR3 consists of 13 residues. The CDR3 here is CASSFTGRSEQYF. CDR3 nucleotides: TGTGCCAGCAGCTTCACAGGGAGAAGTGAGCAGTACTTC.

The chain uses TRBV6-5 and TRBJ1-1; tentatively, D is TRBD1 (5 bases). This CDR3 region has 13 residues. V was cut by 6 bases and J by 1 base, with 9 bases left in between. CDR1 MNHEY and CDR2 SVGAGI come from the germline V gene. CDR3 protein: CASRPQGNTEAFF. The CDR3 region has the DNA TGTGCCAGCAGACCTCAGGGGAACACTGAAGCTTTCTTT.

The chain is built from TRBV25-1 and TRBJ2-7; 10 bases line up with TRBD2. V was clipped by 6 bases and J by 3 bases; unmatched bases: 5. Germline V gene sequence: CDR1 MGHDK, CDR2 SYGVNS. The CDR3 loop spans 14 amino acids. This CDR3 reads CASSLLAGNYEQYF. The CDR3 DNA is TGTGCCAGCAGCCTACTAGCGGGAAACTACGAGCAGTACTTC.

This clone was seen a single time. V is TRBV7-9 and J is TRBJ2-3; a possible D gene is TRBD1 (6 bases). Germline V gene lookup returns CDR1 SEHNR and CDR2 FQNEAQ (reference sequence). The length of the CDR3 is 15 residues. Trimming took 6 bases from V and 2 from J, leaving 15 bases between them. The CDR3 protein is CASSSPAGATDTQYF. The CDR3 DNA sequence: TGTGCCAGCAGTTCACCCGCAGGGGCCACAGATACGCAGTATTTT.

This chain joins TRBV4-1 and TRBJ1-1; D not resolved. From germline, CDR1 is MGHRA and CDR2 YSYEKL. There are 14 residues in the CDR3. The V end was cut by 2 bases, the J end by 2 bases, with 9 bases between. CDR3 sequence reads: CASSQLNSNTEAFF. In nucleotides, the CDR3 is TGCGCCAGCAGCCAACTGAACAGTAACACTGAAGCTTTCTTT.

The chain uses TRBV5-4 and TRBJ2-3, with 12 bases matching TRBD2. There are 16 residues in the CDR3. The germline V gene encodes CDR1 SGHNT and CDR2 YYREEE (reference sequence). V shed 5 bases and J 1 base; nucleotides not matched to a gene: 5. The DNA for the CDR3 is TGTGCCAGCAGACCACTAGCGGGAGGACGCACAGATACGCAGTATTTT. It encodes CASRPLAGGRTDTQYF.

The chain has TRBV27 and TRBJ2-7, with 8 bases matching TRBD2. The CDR3 length is 15 residues. V was clipped by 10 bases and J by 0 bases; unmatched bases: 11. Germline CDR1 reads MNHEY; CDR2 reads SMNVEV (reference sequence). The CDR3 nucleotides read TGTGCCACCGTGTCGGTAGCGGGGAGCTCCTACGAGCAGTACTTC. Its protein is CATVSVAGSSYEQYF.

In DNA, the CDR3 is TGTGCCAGTAGTATTATGGCACACTCCTACGAGCAGTACTTC. As protein: CASSIMAHSYEQYF. The rearrangement uses TRBV19 and TRBJ2-7, with no clear D. The V end lost 3 bases, the J end lost 0 bases, and 9 bases lay between the germline ends. The germline V gene encodes CDR1 LNHDA and CDR2 SQIVND (reference sequence). This CDR3 has 14 amino acids.

V is TRBV27 and J is TRBJ1-2, with a possible D match to TRBD1 (5 bases). Trimming shortened V by 0 bases and J by 6 bases, and 11 bases separated the two germline ends. CDR1 is MNHEY and CDR2 is SMNVEV in the germline V gene (reference sequence). The CDR3 length is 14 residues. The CDR3 sequence: CASSLSAGFDGYTF. The CDR3 DNA reads TGTGCCAGCAGTTTATCGGCAGGGTTCGATGGCTACACCTTC.

The V gene is TRBV7-6, the J gene TRBJ2-7; D unclear. The CDR3 runs to 15 residues. CDR1 and CDR2 (germline): SGHVS, FNYEAQ. The V end lost 7 bases, the J end lost 0 bases, and 16 bases lay between the germline ends. For the CDR3, the DNA is TGTGCCAGCACCCCAGCTGGAGCTTCCTCCTACGAGCAGTACTTC. Its protein is CASTPAGASSYEQYF.

V and J are TRBV30 and TRBJ2-7; weak D call: TRBD1 (5 bases). Germline V CDR1 and CDR2: GTSNPN, SVGIG (reference sequence). This CDR3 region has 14 residues. The ends were cut back, 0 bases at V and 5 bases at J, with 14 bases in the middle. The CDR3 spells CAWSVGAGKDEQYF. The CDR3 region has the DNA TGTGCCTGGAGTGTAGGGGCAGGGAAAGACGAGCAGTACTTC.